This T cell receptor beta chain was sequenced for a study of Tregs in tolerant kidney transplant recipients. Looking at the study overall: The nonmyeloablative bone marrow transplants came from related graft donors, with transient mixed chimerism.

Study-level results: Changing PCR primers prevented nucleotide comparison between some patients' samples. Findings come from small patient numbers and require larger validation. The most relevant donor-specific Treg TCRbeta repertoire apparently came from expansion with activated donor B cells.

Measured with immunoSEQ multiplex PCR; TCRdb has only the in-frame clones, and not every one. The sample has some 80,000 clones; more than 95% are singletons. The CDR3 runs to 13 residues. The germline gives CDR1 SGDLS, CDR2 YYNGEE. Trimming pared 0 bases from V and 3 bases from J, leaving 5 bases between. In the case of this clone: No antigen is known for it.

The receptor was derived from a human donor who received a combined kidney and bone marrow transplant. The gene calls are TRBV9 and TRBJ2-3; no definite D call. The sample in question was CD4+ T cells from blood, obtained before the transplant. In DNA form, the CDR3 reads TGTGCCAGCAGCGTAGGTCAGACAGATACGCAGTATTTT. As protein: CASSVGQTDTQYF.